The 13 T cell receptor beta chains in this list originate from one sample, sequenced in a study of Graves' ophthalmopathy and Graves' hyperthyroidism. Transcripts of RNA were the source for amplifying TCR beta CDR3 regions. Investigators did first-round RT-PCR with HTBI primers, then second-round multiplex PCR. TCRdb ran MiXCR on the multiplex PCR reads and lists one entry per CDR3 protein. The top ten clones hold roughly 11% of a sample with some 1.1 million distinct CDR3 sequences, less than 45% of them seen once. The sequencing sample was made of peripheral blood or thyroid tissue (not recorded which). These receptor sequences come from an adult man with Graves' hyperthyroidism.

On this clonotype itself: One base away lies a much larger clone, so this may be a sequencing read error. This chain uses TRBV20-1 with TRBJ1-1; D is uncertain. V was shortened by 7 bases and J by 1 base, with 10 bases between the two germline ends. Germline CDR1 DFQATT, CDR2 SNEGSKA (reference sequence). The CDR3 runs to 12 residues. CDR3 sequence: CSDRSRNTEAFF. In nucleotides, the CDR3 is TGCAGTGATAGGAGTAGGAACACTGAAGCTTTCTTT.

The chain employs TRBV10-2 and TRBJ2-7; 13 nucleotides align to TRBD2. The CDR3 has 16 residues. Losses at the gene ends were 3 bases for V and 2 bases for J; bases not matched to a gene: 4. From germline, CDR1 is WSHSY and CDR2 SAAADI. The CDR3 reads CASSEGLAGVPYEQYF. For the CDR3, the DNA is TGCGCCAGCAGTGAAGGACTAGCGGGAGTACCCTACGAGCAGTACTTC.

This clonotype was seen more than once but under ten times. The rearrangement uses TRBV7-9 and TRBJ1-6, with D unclear. V lost 4 bases to trimming and J lost 7 bases, with 8 bases between them. CDR1 is SEHNR and CDR2 is FQNEAQ in the germline V gene (reference sequence). CDR3 size: 13 residues. CDR3 in amino acids: CASSWEENSPLHF. CDR3 nucleotide sequence: TGTGCCAGCAGCTGGGAGGAGAATTCACCCCTCCACTTT.

This clonotype was seen ten or more times. The chain has TRBV20-1 and TRBJ1-1; D is ambiguous. Trimming shortened V by 0 bases and J by 0 bases, and 8 bases separated the two germline ends. The CDR3 totals 14 residues. CDR1 is DFQATT, CDR2 SNEGSKA, per germline (reference sequence). The CDR3 DNA reads TGCAGTGCTAGAGATCTGGCGGTGAACACTGAAGCTTTCTTT. Protein product: CSARDLAVNTEAFF.

At least ten counts were recorded for this clonotype. V gene TRBV4-3 combines with J gene TRBJ1-6; D call uncertain. This CDR3 is 14 amino acids long. V was cut by 0 bases and J by 7 bases, with 7 bases left in between. Per germline, CDR1 LGHNA and CDR2 YSLEER. CDR3 region: CASSQDQTNSPLHF. As DNA, the CDR3 is TGCGCCAGCAGCCAAGATCAGACGAATTCACCCCTCCACTTT.

In this sample, this clonotype turned up many times. The rearrangement uses TRBV7-9 and TRBJ2-7, with 12 positions matching TRBD2. Germline values: CDR1 SEHNR, CDR2 FQNEAQ (reference sequence). This CDR3 region has 13 residues. V trimming: 8 bases; J trimming: 3 bases; junction bases outside the gene matches: 2. The CDR3: CASLAGGSYEQYF. The CDR3 nucleotides are TGTGCCAGCCTAGCGGGAGGGAGCTACGAGCAGTACTTC.

This clonotype was seen repeatedly, ten times or more. Sequence at one end of the junction differs from germline and may be a read error. This rearrangement joins TRBV5-1 to TRBJ2-7, with 9 bases aligning to TRBD1. There are 15 residues in the CDR3. Germline-derived CDR1 and CDR2 are SGHRS and YFSETQ. CDR3 amino acids: CASSLVGTGSSEQYF. The CDR3 nucleotides are TGCGCCAGCAGCTTGGTGGGGACAGGGTCCTCCGAGCAGTACTTC.

The chain has TRBV19 and TRBJ2-7; TRBD1 aligns across 8 bases. Germline trimming cut 0 bases from V and 6 bases from J; bases unmatched to any gene: 10. CDR1 LNHDA and CDR2 SQIVND come from the germline V gene (reference sequence). This CDR3 comprises 16 residues. The CDR3 reads CASSIDTGTGQPEQYF. DNA for the CDR3: TGTGCCAGTAGTATAGACACCGGGACAGGACAGCCCGAGCAGTACTTC.

The rearrangement links TRBV19 to TRBJ1-2; no reliable D call. V lost 8 bases and J 0 bases, leaving 13 bases between the germline ends. CDR1 and CDR2 from the germline V gene are LNHDA and SQIVND (reference sequence). The CDR3 totals 14 residues. DNA of the CDR3: TGTGCCAGTGTCCCCTCTAGGACTAACTATGGCTACACCTTC. Amino acids: CASVPSRTNYGYTF.

The chain recombines TRBV25-1 with TRBJ1-5, with 7 bases that match TRBD1. The CDR3 consists of 14 residues. Per germline, CDR1 MGHDK and CDR2 SYGVNS. V shed 4 bases, J shed 6 bases, and the junction held 6 bases outside the gene matches. CDR3 bases: TGTGCCAGCAGTGCAAGACAGGGTTCTCAGCCCCAGCATTTT. It specifies CASSARQGSQPQHF.

The sample holds a few counts of this clonotype. This chain connects TRBV5-1 to TRBJ2-5; tentatively, D is TRBD1 (6 bases). The V gene lost 3 bases and the J gene lost 5 bases, with 17 bases spanning the gap. This CDR3 has 15 residues. The V gene's germline CDR1 is SGHRS and CDR2 YFSETQ. The CDR3: CASSSTSGVRETQYF. CDR3 bases: TGCGCCAGCAGCTCGACCTCAGGGGTTCGGGAGACCCAGTACTTC.

In its sample, this clonotype was seen many times. V is TRBV7-9 and J is TRBJ1-1, with 10 bases lining up with TRBD1. This CDR3 contains 16 residues. The V gene end was trimmed by 0 bases and the J gene end by 6 bases; junction bases not matched to a gene: 7. The V gene's germline CDR1 is SEHNR and CDR2 FQNEAQ (reference sequence). This CDR3 is CASSLAVTGGSAEAFF. In nucleotides, the CDR3 is TGTGCCAGCAGCTTAGCCGTGACAGGGGGCTCTGCTGAAGCTTTCTTT. The full variable domain, its missing parts supplied by reference TRBV7-9 and TRBJ1-1, is DTGVSQNPRHKITKRGQNVTFRCDPISEHNRLYWYRQTLGQGPEFLTYFQNEAQLEKSRLLSDRFSAERPKGSFSTLEIQRTEQGDSAMYLCASSLAVTGGSAEAFFGQGTRLTVV.

This chain links TRBV29-1 with TRBJ1-1; D might be TRBD1 (5 bases). This CDR3 has 14 residues. Germline values: CDR1 SQVTM, CDR2 ANQGSEA. The CDR3 nucleotides are TGCAGTTTGGCAATAGAGGGGACGAACACTGAAGCTTTCTTT. Amino acids: CSLAIEGTNTEAFF.